Listed below are T cell receptor beta chains from one sample, sequenced in a study of cytomegalovirus exposure and HLA in healthy donors. The repertoire was sequenced with immunoSEQ multiplex PCR; TCRdb's copy has only in-frame clones and lacks some. The table lists over 150,000 clones, roughly three quarters of them singletons. The sequencing sample was made of PBMCs. The origin of the receptors is a male donor in good health and CMV-seronegative. The CDR3 runs from the conserved cysteine through the conserved F or W. A D gene is named only where the DNA matches it firmly. Size tells how often a clone was seen (once, few, many) or the class of an expanded clone, and some rows leave it out.

CDR3 DNA,CDR3 protein,clone size,J gene,V gene,D gene
TGCAGCGTTGCTCAGGGGTGGGATGGCTACACCTTC,CSVAQGWDGYTF,NA,TRBJ1-2,TRBV29-1,NA
TGTGCCAGCAGTCTCTACTACGAGCAGTACTTC,CASSLYYEQYF,NA,TRBJ2-7,TRBV28,NA
TGTGCCTGGAGTGTACAGCTTTCCGGGGAGCTGTTTTTT,CAWSVQLSGELFF,few,TRBJ2-2,TRBV30,NA
TGTGCCAGCAGTGGGACAGACAGCTATGGCTACACCTTC,CASSGTDSYGYTF,once,TRBJ1-2,TRBV2,NA
TGTGCCAGCAGCCCGGGACAGGGGGGCTTGAATCAGCCCCAGCATTTT,CASSPGQGGLNQPQHF,few,TRBJ1-5,TRBV7-9,TRBD1
TGCGCCAGCCTGTCCCCAGATACGCAGTATTTT,CASLSPDTQYF,few,TRBJ2-3,TRBV10-2,NA
TGTGCCAGCATCCCCATCGGGGGACAGGGTGACTACGAGCAGTACTTC,CASIPIGGQGDYEQYF,NA,TRBJ2-7,TRBV28,TRBD1
TGTGCCAGCAGCCTTGCTAACTATGGCTACACCTTC,CASSLANYGYTF,NA,TRBJ1-2,TRBV7-8,NA
TGTGCCAGCAGCCTAAGCTCCTACGAGCAGTACTTC,CASSLSSYEQYF,NA,TRBJ2-7,TRBV28,NA
TGTGCCTGGAGTACAAAGCAAGCGGGAGGCAGACAAGAGACCCAGTACTTC,CAWSTKQAGGRQETQYF,NA,TRBJ2-5,TRBV30,TRBD2
TGTGCCAGCCGGGGGAGTGGCAATCAGCCCCAGCATTTT,CASRGSGNQPQHF,NA,TRBJ1-5,TRBV7-2,NA
TGTGCCAGCAGTTCCCGACTTTCCTACGAGCAGTACTTC,CASSSRLSYEQYF,NA,TRBJ2-7,TRBV2,NA
TGTGCCAGCAGCCCCGGGACTGTAAGCTACGAGCAGTACTTC,CASSPGTVSYEQYF,once,TRBJ2-7,TRBV9,NA
TGTGCCAGCACCCTAAAGGCAGGGTTGAACACTGAAGCTTTCTTT,CASTLKAGLNTEAFF,NA,TRBJ1-1,TRBV6-6,NA
TGTGCCAGCAGTTACGGACAGGAGAACTATGGCTACACCTTC,CASSYGQENYGYTF,NA,TRBJ1-2,TRBV6-6,TRBD1
TGCGCCAGCAGCCCCGGGGGGGGGCGGTCAGATACGCAGTATTTT,CASSPGGGRSDTQYF,NA,TRBJ2-3,TRBV4-1,TRBD2
TGCGCCAGCAGCCAATCTTTAACAGGGGCCCGGGGATATGGCTACACCTTC,CASSQSLTGARGYGYTF,NA,TRBJ1-2,TRBV4-3,TRBD1
TGTGCCAGCAGTTGGACAGGGAGAAGCAATCAGCCCCAGCATTTT,CASSWTGRSNQPQHF,NA,TRBJ1-5,TRBV2,TRBD1
TGTGCCAGCAGCTTAGGGGGTTCAGGGAGCAATCAGCCCCAGCATTTT,CASSLGGSGSNQPQHF,NA,TRBJ1-5,TRBV7-9,NA
TGTGCCAGCGTCGGACAGGGCGACTATGGCTACACCTTC,CASVGQGDYGYTF,few,TRBJ1-2,TRBV27,TRBD1
TGTGCCAGCTCACCACCGACACAGCGGGGCTACAATGAGCAGTTCTTC,CASSPPTQRGYNEQFF,NA,TRBJ2-1,TRBV18,TRBD2
TGTGCCAGCAGCGGGACCGGGACAGGGAGCTACGAGCAGTACTTC,CASSGTGTGSYEQYF,NA,TRBJ2-7,TRBV9,TRBD1
TGTGCCACCAGCGGGGGCCCAGTCGGTAATTCACCCCTCCACTTT,CATSGGPVGNSPLHF,NA,TRBJ1-6,TRBV15,NA
TGTGCCAGCAGTCCAGGGGGCCGTAACTATGGCTACACCTTC,CASSPGGRNYGYTF,NA,TRBJ1-2,TRBV28,TRBD1
TGTGCCAGCAGCCTTTCACAGGGCTGGGAGACCCAGTACTTC,CASSLSQGWETQYF,NA,TRBJ2-5,TRBV6-5,NA
TGTGCCAGCAGTCCTATCGGGGGGTTTGATGGCTACACCTTC,CASSPIGGFDGYTF,NA,TRBJ1-2,TRBV6-1,NA
TGTGCCAGCAGCTACCCGACAGGGGTGAGTGATCAGCCCCAGCATTTT,CASSYPTGVSDQPQHF,NA,TRBJ1-5,TRBV28,TRBD1
TGTGCCAGCAGCGTAGTGACTCCTGGAAACACCATATATTTT,CASSVVTPGNTIYF,few,TRBJ1-3,TRBV9,NA
TGTGCGGAGAGGACGGACAGGGCCCTGAACACTGAAGCTTTCTTT,CAERTDRALNTEAFF,few,TRBJ1-1,TRBV9,TRBD1
TGTGCCAGCAGCGTAGAACAGGGGTTGAGCGAGCAGTACTTC,CASSVEQGLSEQYF,NA,TRBJ2-7,TRBV9,TRBD1
TGCGCCAGCAGCTTCACCGGGACAGCTGGCTCCTACGAGCAGTACTTC,CASSFTGTAGSYEQYF,NA,TRBJ2-7,TRBV5-1,TRBD1